A selection of T cell receptor beta chains follows, all from one sample in a study of naive and memory T cell subsets. One entry per CDR3 protein, called by TCRdb with MiXCR from the UMI-ligation and nested PCR reads. The sample includes 100,000 or so distinct CDR3 sequences, over 7% of them seen just once. The sample comprised central memory CD4+ T cells from blood. The source of these receptors is a human donor in good health. CDR3s include the opening cysteine and the closing phenylalanine or tryptophan. The D gene is left open where the match is weak. Size values are once, few and many counts, or a class for expanded clones, and some rows have none.

cdr3_length,clone_size,d_call,v_call,j_call,cdr3_nt,cdr3_aa
17,many,NA,TRBV4-3,TRBJ2-3,TGCGCCAGCAGCCAAGAATGGGGTTCTAGCCGGCACGATACGCAGTATTTT,CASSQEWGSSRHDTQYF
15,many,NA,TRBV20-1,TRBJ2-7,TGCAGTGCTAGACCATTTCGGGGGGCCGCCTACGAGCAGTACTTC,CSARPFRGAAYEQYF
15,many,NA,TRBV12-3/TRBV12-4,TRBJ1-1,TGTGCCAGCAGTCCACAGGGCTTAATGAACACTGAAGCTTTCTTT,CASSPQGLMNTEAFF
15,few,NA,TRBV7-2,TRBJ2-1,TGTGCCAGCCAACCGGGGGGACAGGTCAGATGGGGGCAGTTCTTC,CASQPGGQVRWGQFF
12,many,NA,TRBV20-1,TRBJ1-2,TGCAGTGCTCGAGACAGTAACTATGGCTACACCTTC,CSARDSNYGYTF
15,many,TRBD1,TRBV20-1,TRBJ2-7,TGCAGTGCCATACCTGCCGGGACAGGGGGATACGAGCAGTACTTC,CSAIPAGTGGYEQYF
18,many,TRBD1,TRBV25-1,TRBJ1-2,TGTGCCAGCAGTGAAGGGACAGGGGGCGCGACCCTTTTCTATGGCTACACCTTC,CASSEGTGGATLFYGYTF
15,few,NA,TRBV5-4,TRBJ2-7,TGTGCCAGCAGCTCACAAGACAGGTCCTACTACGAGCAGTACTTC,CASSSQDRSYYEQYF
16,many,NA,TRBV7-9,TRBJ1-5,TGTGCCAGCAGCTTAGTTTGGGATGATAGCAATCAGCCCCAGCATTTT,CASSLVWDDSNQPQHF
14,few,NA,TRBV18,TRBJ1-1,TGTGCCAGCTCACCATTCCAGGTCGCCACTGAAGCTTTCTTT,CASSPFQVATEAFF
14,many,TRBD1,TRBV6-1,TRBJ1-5,TGTGCCAGCAGTGAAGTTGGCAGGGGGCAGCCCCAGCATTTT,CASSEVGRGQPQHF
17,few,TRBD1,TRBV20-1,TRBJ2-7,TGCAGTGCCAGTCTGAGTGGACAGGGAAGATCTTCCTACGAGCAGTACTTC,CSASLSGQGRSSYEQYF
15,many,TRBD1,TRBV6-5,TRBJ1-5,TGTGCCAGCAGTTTGTCATGGGACAGCTTGGGGGCCCAGCATTTT,CASSLSWDSLGAQHF
15,NA,NA,TRBV7-2,TRBJ1-2,TGTGCCAGCAGCTTAGCGGCAGTAGAAGCCTATGGCTACACCTTC,CASSLAAVEAYGYTF
14,many,TRBD1,TRBV3-1,TRBJ1-5,TGTGCCAGCAGCCACAACAGGGGGGATCAGCCCCAGCATTTT,CASSHNRGDQPQHF
16,many,NA,TRBV3-1,TRBJ2-1,TGTGCCAGCAGCCAGACTGGGCCGGACGGGGACAATGAGCAGTTCTTC,CASSQTGPDGDNEQFF
14,NA,TRBD1,TRBV6-1,TRBJ2-3,TGTGCCAGCAGGATACAGGGGGCCACAGATACGCAGTATTTT,CASRIQGATDTQYF
16,many,NA,TRBV20-1,TRBJ1-1,TGCAGTGCCCCAAGACAGAGGGATGCCCTGAACACTGAAGCTTTCTTT,CSAPRQRDALNTEAFF
14,NA,NA,TRBV5-1,TRBJ2-7,TGCGCCAGCAGGGACACCCTAAGCTCCTACGAGCAGTACTTC,CASRDTLSSYEQYF
13,NA,TRBD2,TRBV28,TRBJ2-7,TGTGCCAGCGGCGGGGGGGACTCCTACGAGCAGTACTTC,CASGGGDSYEQYF
14,few,NA,TRBV7-9,TRBJ2-2,TGTGCCAGCAGCTTAAACTCAGGCACCGGGGAGCTGTTTTTT,CASSLNSGTGELFF
18,many,TRBD2,TRBV20-1,TRBJ2-6,TGCAGTGCTGAAGGACTAGCGGGGGCCTACTCTGGGGCCAACGTCCTGACTTTC,CSAEGLAGAYSGANVLTF
17,NA,NA,TRBV20-1,TRBJ2-1,TGCAGTGCTAGAGTAACCCCCGCGTCTAGGGGCTACAATGAGCAGTTCTTC,CSARVTPASRGYNEQFF
16,many,NA,TRBV7-9,TRBJ1-3,TGTGCCAGCAGCTTGGATGGCCAGGGAAGGCGAAACACCATATATTTT,CASSLDGQGRRNTIYF
16,many,TRBD2,TRBV24-1,TRBJ2-1,TGTGCCACCAGTGATCCTAGCGGGATGGCATCCAATGAGCAGTTCTTC,CATSDPSGMASNEQFF
15,NA,NA,TRBV5-1,TRBJ2-4,TGCGCCAGCAGCCAGACGACAGGAGGGAAAAACATTCAGTACTTC,CASSQTTGGKNIQYF
15,many,TRBD1,TRBV5-4,TRBJ2-1,TGTGCCAGCAGACAAGACAGGGGCCGATACAATGAGCAGTTCTTC,CASRQDRGRYNEQFF
11,many,NA,TRBV28,TRBJ2-7,TGTGCCAGCAGCAACTGGTACGAGCAGTACTTC,CASSNWYEQYF
18,many,NA,TRBV6-2/TRBV6-3,TRBJ2-1,TGTGCCAGCAGCGCACGGTACGCCGGGACTTCCATTGGGGATGAGCAGTTCTTC,CASSARYAGTSIGDEQFF
18,many,TRBD1,TRBV27,TRBJ2-3,TGTGCCAGCAGTTTTAGGTCCGGGACAGCCTCTAGCACAGATACGCAGTATTTT,CASSFRSGTASSTDTQYF
13,NA,NA,TRBV2,TRBJ1-1,TGTGCCAGCAGTGTAGAGGAGAACACTGAAGCTTTCTTT,CASSVEENTEAFF
15,many,NA,TRBV20-1,TRBJ2-7,TGCAGTGCACGGAAAGTGGGGGCCAGCTCCTACGAGCAGTACTTC,CSARKVGASSYEQYF
13,many,TRBD1,TRBV7-8,TRBJ1-2,TGTGCCAGCAGCCCTGACAGGGGATATGGCTACACCTTC,CASSPDRGYGYTF
14,many,TRBD2,TRBV7-3,TRBJ2-7,TGTGCCAGCAGCCCGTCGGGGGGGGCCTACGAGCAGTACTTC,CASSPSGGAYEQYF
16,few,NA,TRBV5-1,TRBJ2-2,TGCGCCAGCAGCCCGGACAGCCGGAGGGTGGACGGGGAGCTGTTTTTT,CASSPDSRRVDGELFF
16,NA,NA,TRBV7-2,TRBJ2-3,TGTGCCAGCAGCCCATACCGCGCTTATAGCACAGATACGCAGTATTTT,CASSPYRAYSTDTQYF
15,NA,TRBD1,TRBV4-2,TRBJ2-3,TGTGCCAGCAGCCACTCCGGGACAGGGGAGGATACGCAGTATTTT,CASSHSGTGEDTQYF
15,many,NA,TRBV5-1,TRBJ1-1,TGCGCCAGCAGCTTGCGGGCAGCGGTGAACACTGAAGCTTTCTTT,CASSLRAAVNTEAFF
18,NA,TRBD2,TRBV5-1,TRBJ2-1,TGCGCCAGCAGCTACCCCGAAAGGGGCGGGAGCTCCTACAATGAGCAGTTCTTC,CASSYPERGGSSYNEQFF
14,many,NA,TRBV4-2,TRBJ1-1,TGTGCCAGCAGCCAGACGGGGGGCTACACTGAAGCTTTCTTT,CASSQTGGYTEAFF
15,many,NA,TRBV28,TRBJ1-3,TGTGCCAGCAGTCCCCAGGATTCCTCTGGAAACACCATATATTTT,CASSPQDSSGNTIYF
15,few,TRBD1,TRBV6-1,TRBJ1-1,TGTGCCAGCGGTCGAAGGACAGGGTCGGACACTGAAGCTTTCTTT,CASGRRTGSDTEAFF
14,few,NA,TRBV14,TRBJ2-1,TGTGCCAGCAGCCTAGCGGAAACTCACAATGAGCAGTTCTTC,CASSLAETHNEQFF
13,many,TRBD2,TRBV20-1,TRBJ2-1,TGCAGTGCGTGGACTAGCGGGACGAGTGAGCAGTTCTTC,CSAWTSGTSEQFF